The 3 T cell receptor beta chains presented below share a single source sample, sequenced in a study of T cell responses to AZD1222 COVID-19 vaccine (dated by TCRdb to about 2021). The library relied on the immunoSEQ multiplex PCR assay. Entries here come from immuneACCESS through TCRdb and include only in-frame sequences with V and J called. Some clones fail to appear in such tables; in the studies checked, an unresolved V gene covers under half of the shortfall, and the cause of the remainder is unknown. Present in this sample are about 160,000 clones, 80% to 95% of which were seen just once. The ten largest clones represent roughly 3.1% of the sample. What the time point label conveys for this sample: about 28 days (+/-7) after the second vaccine dose. Sequenced here: peripheral blood, sampled 28 days after the second AZD1222 dose. The receptor set was obtained from an adult who received the AZD1222 COVID-19 vaccine.

This CDR3 reads CASSSTIHRVRRTEAFF. In DNA, the CDR3 is TGTGCCAGCAGTTCGACCATCCACAGGGTACGGCGGACTGAAGCTTTCTTT. The rearrangement uses TRBV27 and TRBJ1-1, with D perhaps TRBD1 (6 bases). The CDR3 has 17 residues. Trimming pared 4 bases from V and 5 bases from J, leaving 23 bases between. From germline, CDR1 is MNHEY and CDR2 SMNVEV (reference sequence).

The rearrangement links TRBV6-5 to TRBJ1-1; weak D call: TRBD1 (5 bases). This CDR3 is built from 14 residues. CDR1 is MNHEY, CDR2 SVGAGI, per germline. V shed 4 bases and J shed 3 bases, with 12 bases lying between them. This CDR3 reads CASSSREGYTEAFF. CDR3 nucleotide sequence: TGTGCCAGCAGTTCCAGAGAGGGGTACACTGAAGCTTTCTTT.

This clone was seen once. The V gene is TRBV11-2, the J gene TRBJ2-7; TRBD1 aligns across 8 bases. Germline assignment: CDR1 SGHAT and CDR2 FQNNGV. Trimming at V came to 0 bases and at J to 2 bases, leaving 6 bases not matched to a gene. The CDR3 consists of 16 residues. The CDR3 sequence: CASSLDDRGNTYEQYF. CDR3 sequence (DNA): TGTGCCAGCAGCTTAGACGACAGGGGAAACACCTACGAGCAGTACTTC. Filled out from reference TRBV11-2 and TRBJ2-7, the complete variable domain reads EAGVAQSPRYKIIEKRQSVAFWCNPISGHATLYWYQQILGQGPKLLIQFQNNGVVDDSQLPKDRFSAERLKGVDSTLKIQPAKLEDSAVYLCASSLDDRGNTYEQYFGPGTRLTVT.